This TCR beta chain appears in the sequencing data of a study of blood T cells in healthy people across ages. This CDR3 spans 16 amino acids. Germline-derived CDR1 and CDR2 are MNHEY and SVGAGI. V lost 2 bases, J lost 0 bases, and 5 bases stayed unmatched. Primers used in a second PCR of roughly 7 to 12 cycles were a sample-barcoded 5' primer and a J-beta primer mix. TCRdb re-called the 5' RACE reads with MiXCR, one entry per CDR3 protein. The sample holds roughly 2 million distinct CDR3 sequences; roughly 49% are singletons and the top ten take less than 2.5%. This clonotype was obtained from a woman aged 35 to 49 in good health. This chain connects TRBV6-5 to TRBJ2-3, with TRBD1 matching 7 bases. Sequenced sample: blood. The chain's CDR3 is CASSYGQATSTDTQYF. The CDR3 bases are TGTGCCAGCAGTTACGGACAGGCGACTAGCACAGATACGCAGTATTTT.